Described below is a single TCR beta chain sequence and its context. Its antigen is unknown. Libraries were prepared by immunoSEQ multiplex PCR; TCRdb keeps only in-frame clonotypes and omits some of them. The sample shows about 96,000 clones, 90% of them seen only once. The source of the sample is a study of T cell responses to AZD1222 COVID-19 vaccine. Findings of the study overall: Spike-specific TCR breadth and depth grew following two AZD1222 doses. Possibly, clonal diversity was underestimated; donors were largely white British and included more females. Dominant CD4 TCR responses targeted spike regions 160-218 and 743-854.

The CDR3 is 12 residues long. CDR1 is KGHDR, CDR2 SFDVKD, per germline. After removal of 7 bases from V and 7 bases from J, the junction contained 3 bases not matched to a gene. The sample in question was peripheral blood, obtained on day 0 of AZD1222 vaccination. The source is an adult in good health. The rearrangement links TRBV24-1 to TRBJ2-1; 7 bases agree with TRBD2. For the CDR3, the DNA is TGTGCCACCAGCTTTAGCGGGAATGAGCAGTTCTTC. Its translation: CATSFSGNEQFF.